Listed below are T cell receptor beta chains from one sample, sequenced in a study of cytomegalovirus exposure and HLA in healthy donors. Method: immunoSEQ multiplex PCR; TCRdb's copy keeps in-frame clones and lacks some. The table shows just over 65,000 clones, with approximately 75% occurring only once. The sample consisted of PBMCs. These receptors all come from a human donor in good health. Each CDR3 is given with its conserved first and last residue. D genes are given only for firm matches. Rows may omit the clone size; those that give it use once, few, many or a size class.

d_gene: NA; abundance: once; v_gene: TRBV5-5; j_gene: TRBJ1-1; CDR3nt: TGTGCCAGCAGCCCTGGGACAAGGAACACTGAAGCTTTCTTT; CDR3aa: CASSPGTRNTEAFF
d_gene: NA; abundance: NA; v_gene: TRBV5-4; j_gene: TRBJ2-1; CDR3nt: TGTGCCAGCAGCTTGGCTAACGCAGGGGGGCGGGATGAGCAGTTCTTC; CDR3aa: CASSLANAGGRDEQFF
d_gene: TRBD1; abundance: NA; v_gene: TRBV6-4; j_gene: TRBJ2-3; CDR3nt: TGTGCCAGCAGTGACCCAATCCCCGGGACAGGGAACACCTACACAGATACGCAGTATTTT; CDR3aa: CASSDPIPGTGNTYTDTQYF
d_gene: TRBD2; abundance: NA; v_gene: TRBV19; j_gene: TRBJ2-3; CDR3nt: TGTGCCAGTAATAGCCGGGGGGGAAGGGATACGCAGTATTTT; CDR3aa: CASNSRGGRDTQYF
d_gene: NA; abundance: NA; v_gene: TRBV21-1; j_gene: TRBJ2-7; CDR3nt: TGTGCCAGCAGCAAAGTTTGTGGCACAGCCCCTCACCTCATCCGGCCCGGCGAGCAGTACTTC; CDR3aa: CASSKVCGTAPHLIRPGEQYF
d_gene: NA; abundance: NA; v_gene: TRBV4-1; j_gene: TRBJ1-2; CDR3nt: TGCGCCAGCAGCCAAGAATCGGGGGTGGGTTATGGCTACACCTTC; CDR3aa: CASSQESGVGYGYTF
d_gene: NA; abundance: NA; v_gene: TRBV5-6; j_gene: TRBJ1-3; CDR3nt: TGTGCCAGCAGCTTGACCGTGGAGCGGCTTTACTCTGGAAACACCATATATTTT; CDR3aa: CASSLTVERLYSGNTIYF
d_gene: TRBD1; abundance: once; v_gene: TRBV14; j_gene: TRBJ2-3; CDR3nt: TGTGCCAGCAGCCAGCGGACAGGGAACACAGATACGCAGTATTTT; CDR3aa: CASSQRTGNTDTQYF
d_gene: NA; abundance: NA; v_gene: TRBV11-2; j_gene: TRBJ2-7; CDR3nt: TGTGCCAGCAGCTTCGGTCCGAAAACTTACGAGCAGTACTTC; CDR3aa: CASSFGPKTYEQYF
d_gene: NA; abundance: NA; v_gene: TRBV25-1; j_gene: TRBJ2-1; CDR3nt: TGTGCCAGCAGCCCTTACAATGAGCAGTTCTTC; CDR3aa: CASSPYNEQFF
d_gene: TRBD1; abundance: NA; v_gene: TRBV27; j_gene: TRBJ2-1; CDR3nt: TGTGCCAGCAGTTTCGGCAGGGGGTCCTACAATGAGCAGTTCTTC; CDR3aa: CASSFGRGSYNEQFF
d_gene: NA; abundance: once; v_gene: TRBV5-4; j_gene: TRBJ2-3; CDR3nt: TGTGCCAGCAGCGGGGACTTCACAGATACGCAGTATTTT; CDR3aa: CASSGDFTDTQYF
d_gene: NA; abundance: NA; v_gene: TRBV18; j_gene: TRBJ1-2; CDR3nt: TGTGCCAGCTCACCCCAGCCAGACAGGTCCTTCGACTATGGCTACACCTTC; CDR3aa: CASSPQPDRSFDYGYTF
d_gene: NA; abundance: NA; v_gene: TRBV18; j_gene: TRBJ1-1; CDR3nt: TGTGCCAGCTCGCAGGGAAGCTCAAACACTGAAGCTTTCTTT; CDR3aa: CASSQGSSNTEAFF
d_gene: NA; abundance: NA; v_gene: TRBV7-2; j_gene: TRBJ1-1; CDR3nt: TGTGCCAGCAGCCTAGACCCTCGGGAAGCTTTCTTT; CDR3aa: CASSLDPREAFF
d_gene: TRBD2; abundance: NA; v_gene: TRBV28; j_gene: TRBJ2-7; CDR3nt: TGTGCCAGCAGGGGGGCGGGGGGGCCCTACGAGCAGTACTTC; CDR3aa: CASRGAGGPYEQYF
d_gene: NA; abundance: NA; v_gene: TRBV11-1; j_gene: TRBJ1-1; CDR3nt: TGTGCCAGCAGCTTAGGGGGGGTTCGCACTGAAGCTTTCTTT; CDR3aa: CASSLGGVRTEAFF
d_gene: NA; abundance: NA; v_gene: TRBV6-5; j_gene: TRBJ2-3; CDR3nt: TGTGCCAGCAGGGACGGGGCAGATACGCAGTATTTT; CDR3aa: CASRDGADTQYF
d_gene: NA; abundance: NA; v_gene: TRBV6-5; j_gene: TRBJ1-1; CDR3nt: TGTGCCAGCAGCCCTACCGGGAACACTGAAGCTTTCTTT; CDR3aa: CASSPTGNTEAFF
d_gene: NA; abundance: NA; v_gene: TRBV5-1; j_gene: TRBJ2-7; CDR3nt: TGCGCCAGCAGCCCGGGACTGTTTTCTAGCTCCTACGAGCAGTACTTC; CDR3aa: CASSPGLFSSSYEQYF
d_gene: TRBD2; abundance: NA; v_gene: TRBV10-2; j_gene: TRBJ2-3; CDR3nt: TGCGCCAGCAGTGAAGGAGGGGCTAGCGGGGGGGCTATAGATACGCAGTATTTT; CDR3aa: CASSEGGASGGAIDTQYF
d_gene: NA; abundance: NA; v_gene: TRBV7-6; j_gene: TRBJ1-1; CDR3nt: TGTGCCAGCAGCCAGTTTTCCGGGTCGAACACTGAAGCTTTCTTT; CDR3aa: CASSQFSGSNTEAFF
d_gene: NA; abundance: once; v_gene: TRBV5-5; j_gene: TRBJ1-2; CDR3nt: TGTGCCAGCAGCCTACAGGGCTACTATGGCTACACCTTC; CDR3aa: CASSLQGYYGYTF
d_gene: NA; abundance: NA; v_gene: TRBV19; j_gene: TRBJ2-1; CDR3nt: TGTGCCAGTAGTCTACGGACAGACGGCAATGAGCAGTTCTTC; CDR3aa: CASSLRTDGNEQFF
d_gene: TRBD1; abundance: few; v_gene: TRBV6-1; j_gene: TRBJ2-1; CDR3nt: TGTGCCAGCACTCACGACAGGGAATCCTACAATGAGCAGTTCTTC; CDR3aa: CASTHDRESYNEQFF
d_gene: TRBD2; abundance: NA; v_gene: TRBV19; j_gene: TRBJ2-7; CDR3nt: TGTGCCAGTAACTTCGCTAGCGGGGGCTACGAGCAGTACTTC; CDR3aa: CASNFASGGYEQYF
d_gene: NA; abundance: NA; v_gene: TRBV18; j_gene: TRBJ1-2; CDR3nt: TGTGCCAGCTCAAGGGCACAGGACGATGGCTACACCTTC; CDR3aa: CASSRAQDDGYTF
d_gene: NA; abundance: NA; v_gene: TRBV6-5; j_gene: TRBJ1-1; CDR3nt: TGTGCCAGCAGTTACGGGAGGTCCACTGAAGCTTTCTTT; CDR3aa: CASSYGRSTEAFF
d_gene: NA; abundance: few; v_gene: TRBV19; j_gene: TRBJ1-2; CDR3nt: TGTGCCAGTAGTATGCAGGGGAGAGACTATGGCTACACCTTC; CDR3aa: CASSMQGRDYGYTF
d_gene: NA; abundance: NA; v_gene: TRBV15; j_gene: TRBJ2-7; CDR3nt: TGTGCCTCCCGACCACAGGGCTGGTCCTACGAGCAGTACTTC; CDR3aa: CASRPQGWSYEQYF
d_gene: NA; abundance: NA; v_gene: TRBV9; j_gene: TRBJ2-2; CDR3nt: TGTGCCAGCAGCGTAGGACTAGCCGGGGAGCTGTTTTTT; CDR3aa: CASSVGLAGELFF
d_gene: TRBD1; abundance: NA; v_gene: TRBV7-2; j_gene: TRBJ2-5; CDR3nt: TGTGCCAGCAGCTCCCCCATGACAGGGGAAGAGACCCAGTACTTC; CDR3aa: CASSSPMTGEETQYF
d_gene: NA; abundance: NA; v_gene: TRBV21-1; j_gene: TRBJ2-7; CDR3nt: TGTGCCAGCAGCCTTCTCTCCGCCAGGGGAGTTAACTACGAGCAGTACTTC; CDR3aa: CASSLLSARGVNYEQYF
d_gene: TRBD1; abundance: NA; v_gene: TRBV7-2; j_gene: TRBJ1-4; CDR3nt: TGTGCCAGCAGCTTGACAGGGCATGGGAATGAAAAACTGTTTTTT; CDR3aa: CASSLTGHGNEKLFF
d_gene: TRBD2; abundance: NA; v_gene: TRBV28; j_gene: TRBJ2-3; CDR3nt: TGTGCCAGCAGTTCACTAGCGGGGAACACAGATACGCAGTATTTT; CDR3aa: CASSSLAGNTDTQYF
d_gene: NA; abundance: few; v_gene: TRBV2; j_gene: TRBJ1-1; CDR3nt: TGTGCCAGCAGAGACGGGACCCAGGGGACTGAAGCTTTCTTT; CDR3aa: CASRDGTQGTEAFF
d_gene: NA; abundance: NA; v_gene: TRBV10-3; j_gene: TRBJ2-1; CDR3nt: TGTGCCATCAGTGAAAACAGGAATGAGCAGTTCTTC; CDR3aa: CAISENRNEQFF
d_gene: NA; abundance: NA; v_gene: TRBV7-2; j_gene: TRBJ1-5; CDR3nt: TGTGCCAGCAGCTCCGATGCGGGGGGCTCCTATCAATGGCATTTT; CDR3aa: CASSSDAGGSYQWHF
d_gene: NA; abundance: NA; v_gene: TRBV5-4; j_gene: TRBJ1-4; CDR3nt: TGTGCCAGCAGCAGCGGGAGTGGATCTAATGAAAAACTGTTTTTT; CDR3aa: CASSSGSGSNEKLFF
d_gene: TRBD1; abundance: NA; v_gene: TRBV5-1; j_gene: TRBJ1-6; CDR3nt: TGCGCCAGCAGCCTGGGACAGGCAGCATTGGGTTCACCCCTCCACTTT; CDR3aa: CASSLGQAALGSPLHF
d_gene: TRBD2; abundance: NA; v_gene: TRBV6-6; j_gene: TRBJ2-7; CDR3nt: TGTGCCAGCAGTTACCAGACTAGCGGGGAAAATTACGAGCAGTACTTC; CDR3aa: CASSYQTSGENYEQYF
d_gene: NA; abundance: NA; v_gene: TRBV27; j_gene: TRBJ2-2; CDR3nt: TGTGCCAGCAGTTTTCCAGGAACCGGGGAGCTGTTTTTT; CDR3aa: CASSFPGTGELFF
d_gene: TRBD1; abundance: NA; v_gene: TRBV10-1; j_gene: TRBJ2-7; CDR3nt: TGCGCCAGCAGTGGACAGGGGGTCGGGGAGCAGTACTTC; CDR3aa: CASSGQGVGEQYF
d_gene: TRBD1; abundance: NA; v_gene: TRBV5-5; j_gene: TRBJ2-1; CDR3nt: TGTGCCAGCAGCTTGAGAGACAGGGCTTACAATGAGCAGTTCTTC; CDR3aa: CASSLRDRAYNEQFF
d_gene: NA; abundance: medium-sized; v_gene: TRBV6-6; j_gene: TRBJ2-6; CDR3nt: TGTGCCAGCAGGTTTTTCAGGTGGTCTGGGGCCAACGTCCTGACTTTC; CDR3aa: CASRFFRWSGANVLTF
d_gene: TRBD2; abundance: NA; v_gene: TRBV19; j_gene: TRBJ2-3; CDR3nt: TGTGCCAGTAGTAAAGGACTAGCGGGGACAGATACGCAGTATTTT; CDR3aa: CASSKGLAGTDTQYF
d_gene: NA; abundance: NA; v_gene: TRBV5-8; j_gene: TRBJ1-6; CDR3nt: TGTGCCAGCAGGCTCGACGGACAGTCCTATAATTCACCCCTCCACTTT; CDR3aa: CASRLDGQSYNSPLHF
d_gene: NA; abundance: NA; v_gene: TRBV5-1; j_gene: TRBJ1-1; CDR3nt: TGCGCCAGCAGCTTGGGGGCAGGGGATAACACTGAAGCTTTCTTT; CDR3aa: CASSLGAGDNTEAFF
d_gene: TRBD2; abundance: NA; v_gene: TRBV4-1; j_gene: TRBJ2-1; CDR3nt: TGCGCCAGCAGCCAAGATTCTAGCGGGGGCCGTAGCTCCTACAATGAGCAGTTCTTC; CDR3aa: CASSQDSSGGRSSYNEQFF
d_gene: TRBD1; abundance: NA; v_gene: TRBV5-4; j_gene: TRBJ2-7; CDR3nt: TGTGCCAGCAGGGGGGACAGTTTGACCTACGAGCAGTACTTC; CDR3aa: CASRGDSLTYEQYF
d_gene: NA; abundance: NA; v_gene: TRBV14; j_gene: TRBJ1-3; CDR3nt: TGTGCCAGCAGCCAAGATTCAGGGAACGGAAACACCATATATTTT; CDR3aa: CASSQDSGNGNTIYF
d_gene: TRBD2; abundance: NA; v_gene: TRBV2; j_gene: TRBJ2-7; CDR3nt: TGTGCCAGCAGTGATGGACTAGCGGGGTCCTACGAGCAGTACTTC; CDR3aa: CASSDGLAGSYEQYF
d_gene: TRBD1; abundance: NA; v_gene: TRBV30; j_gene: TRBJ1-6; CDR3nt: TGTGCCTGGAACAAACCGGGACAGGGGGGTTCACCCCTCCACTTT; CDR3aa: CAWNKPGQGGSPLHF
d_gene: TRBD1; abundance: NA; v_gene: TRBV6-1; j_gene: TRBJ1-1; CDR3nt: TGTGCCAGCAGCGTAGGGACAGTCACTGAAGCTTTCTTT; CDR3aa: CASSVGTVTEAFF
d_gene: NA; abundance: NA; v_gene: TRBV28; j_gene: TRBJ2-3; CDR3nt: TGTGCCACTTCTTTAACTCCAGGGTATGGTACGCAGTATTTT; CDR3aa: CATSLTPGYGTQYF
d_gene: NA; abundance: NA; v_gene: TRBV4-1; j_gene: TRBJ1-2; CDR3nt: TGCGCCAGCAGCCAAGATCATGGGGCTTGGAGGGCCTATGGCTACACCTTC; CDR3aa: CASSQDHGAWRAYGYTF
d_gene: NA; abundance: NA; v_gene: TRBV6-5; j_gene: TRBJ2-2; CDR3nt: TGTGCCAGCAGTTCCTTCACCGGGGAGCTGTTTTTT; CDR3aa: CASSSFTGELFF